Listed below are T cell receptor beta chains from one sample, sequenced in a study of shared clonotypes between healthy human individuals. The protocol was immunoSEQ multiplex PCR, while the TCRdb copy is restricted to in-frame clones and leaves out a portion. There are some 380,000 clones in the sample; about 96% occur only once, and around 0.32% lies in the top ten. The sample was memory CD8+ T cells sorted from blood. The source of these receptors is a man aged 30-40 years in good health. CDR3s include the opening cysteine and the closing phenylalanine or tryptophan. The order of the fields is D gene, V gene, J gene, clone size, CDR3 protein, CDR3 DNA. D genes are given only for firm matches. Expanded clones get a size class; other rows say once, few or many, or leave the size out.

NA	TRBV6-1	TRBJ2-7	NA	CASREAHSYEQYF	TGTGCCAGCAGGGAGGCCCACTCTTACGAGCAGTACTTC
TRBD1	TRBV28	TRBJ1-2	NA	CASSSGGYYGYTF	TGTGCCAGCAGTTCAGGGGGCTACTATGGCTACACCTTC
TRBD2	TRBV5-6	TRBJ2-3	NA	CASSWAGRADGTDTQYF	TGTGCCAGCAGCTGGGCTGGGAGGGCCGATGGCACAGATACGCAGTATTTT
NA	TRBV11-2	TRBJ2-5	NA	CASSPWTEPETQYF	TGTGCCAGCAGCCCATGGACAGAACCGGAGACCCAGTACTTC
TRBD2	TRBV6-6	TRBJ2-3	NA	CASGTSGRVTDTQYF	TGTGCCAGCGGGACTAGCGGGAGGGTCACAGATACGCAGTATTTT
NA	TRBV6-6	TRBJ1-1	NA	CASSSPTGLNTEAFF	TGTGCCAGCAGTTCTCCCACAGGGCTGAACACTGAAGCTTTCTTT
TRBD2	TRBV6-6	TRBJ2-1	NA	CASSYSGLSRNEQFF	TGTGCCAGCAGTTACTCGGGACTATCCCGCAATGAGCAGTTCTTC
NA	TRBV27	TRBJ2-3	NA	CASSFMASTDTQYF	TGTGCCAGCAGTTTCATGGCGTCCACAGATACGCAGTATTTT
TRBD2	TRBV28	TRBJ2-3	NA	CASSDSGRIADTQYF	TGTGCCAGCAGCGATAGCGGGAGAATCGCAGATACGCAGTATTTT
TRBD2	TRBV28	TRBJ2-7	NA	CASSSAPPTSGSYEQYF	TGTGCCAGCAGTTCCGCCCCCCCGACTAGCGGGAGCTACGAGCAGTACTTC
TRBD2	TRBV4-2	TRBJ2-5	NA	CASSQRLAGETQYF	TGTGCCAGCAGCCAACGACTAGCTGGAGAGACCCAGTACTTC
NA	TRBV27	TRBJ1-5	NA	CASRRAGGNQPQHF	TGTGCCAGCAGGAGGGCGGGTGGCAATCAGCCCCAGCATTTT
NA	TRBV2	TRBJ1-2	NA	CASSEQGYGYTF	TGTGCCAGCAGTGAACAGGGTTATGGCTACACCTTC
TRBD2	TRBV5-1	TRBJ2-5	NA	CASSITSGGETQYF	TGCGCCAGCAGCATAACTAGCGGGGGAGAGACCCAGTACTTC
NA	TRBV7-9	TRBJ2-6	NA	CASSPDGARANVLTF	TGTGCCAGCAGCCCAGACGGGGCTCGGGCCAACGTCCTGACTTTC
TRBD1	TRBV15	TRBJ1-4	NA	CATSRDRERVANEKLFF	TGTGCCACCAGCAGGGACAGGGAGAGAGTGGCTAATGAAAAACTGTTTTTT
NA	TRBV7-3	TRBJ2-1	NA	CASSLGPSFAEQFF	TGTGCCAGCAGCTTAGGTCCTAGCTTCGCTGAGCAGTTCTTC
NA	TRBV10-3	TRBJ2-6	NA	CATGTVSGANVLTF	TGTGCCACCGGGACCGTCTCTGGGGCCAACGTCCTGACTTTC
NA	TRBV6-5	TRBJ2-7	NA	CASSYSGGAPYEQYF	TGTGCCAGCAGTTACTCTGGGGGAGCGCCCTACGAGCAGTACTTC
NA	TRBV4-2	TRBJ1-2	NA	CASSQRPGQIGVYGYTF	TGTGCCAGCAGCCAACGGCCGGGGCAGATCGGGGTCTATGGCTACACCTTC
NA	TRBV28	TRBJ2-7	once	CASSLPLGRAYEQYF	TGTGCCAGCAGTTTACCCCTCGGGCGAGCCTACGAGCAGTACTTC
TRBD2	TRBV2	TRBJ2-3	once	CASSEWGGGQYF	TGTGCCAGCAGTGAATGGGGGGGAGGGCAGTATTTT
NA	TRBV18	TRBJ2-3	NA	CASSPLDLLDTQYF	TGTGCCAGCTCACCACTAGACCTCTTGGATACGCAGTATTTT
TRBD1	TRBV14	TRBJ1-2	once	CASSQAGTGGSYGYTF	TGTGCCAGCAGCCAGGCAGGGACAGGGGGGAGCTATGGCTACACCTTC
NA	TRBV6-1	TRBJ2-7	NA	CASSEEQLHSYEQYF	TGTGCCAGCAGTGAAGAACAGTTGCACTCCTACGAGCAGTACTTC
NA	TRBV7-8	TRBJ2-5	NA	CASGGETQYF	TGTGCCAGCGGAGGCGAGACCCAGTACTTC
NA	TRBV10-3	TRBJ2-3	NA	CAIRTSTDTQYF	TGTGCCATCAGGACTAGCACAGATACGCAGTATTTT
NA	TRBV4-1	TRBJ2-1	NA	CASSQDLALPNNEQFF	TGCGCCAGCAGCCAAGACCTAGCGCTCCCTAACAATGAGCAGTTCTTC
NA	TRBV9	TRBJ2-1	NA	CASSGIRLGPNEQFF	TGTGCCAGCAGCGGAATCCGACTAGGGCCCAATGAGCAGTTCTTC
NA	TRBV5-6	TRBJ2-7	NA	CASSPGLSYEQYF	TGTGCCAGCAGCCCGGGACTTTCCTACGAGCAGTACTTC
NA	TRBV18	TRBJ2-7	NA	CASSPTATYEQYF	TGTGCCAGCTCACCGACAGCTACCTACGAGCAGTACTTC
NA	TRBV5-1	TRBJ2-7	NA	CASSLGTRRETGEQYF	TGCGCCAGCAGCTTGGGAACCAGGAGGGAAACGGGGGAGCAGTACTTC
NA	TRBV25-1	TRBJ1-1	NA	CASSEQGKMNTEAFF	TGTGCCAGCAGTGAACAGGGCAAGATGAACACTGAAGCTTTCTTT
NA	TRBV6-1	TRBJ1-5	NA	CASIEGHYSNQPQHF	TGTGCCAGCATCGAGGGACATTATAGCAATCAGCCCCAGCATTTT
TRBD2	TRBV5-1	TRBJ2-2	NA	CASSLAPGLADANTGELFF	TGCGCCAGCAGCTTGGCCCCGGGACTAGCGGACGCGAACACCGGGGAGCTGTTTTTT
NA	TRBV5-3	TRBJ2-2	NA	CARMAEGSNTGELFF	TGTGCCAGAATGGCAGAGGGATCCAACACCGGGGAGCTGTTTTTT
NA	TRBV27	TRBJ2-7	NA	CASSLSARAPTEQYF	TGTGCCAGCAGTTTATCTGCCCGGGCCCCCACCGAGCAGTACTTC
NA	TRBV30	TRBJ2-7	NA	CAWSQRDEQYF	TGTGCCTGGAGTCAAAGGGACGAGCAGTACTTC
NA	TRBV11-2	TRBJ1-2	NA	CASSLDLPRDGYTF	TGTGCCAGCAGCTTAGACCTACCCAGGGATGGCTACACCTTC
NA	TRBV30	TRBJ2-7	NA	CAWSPGRPSIYEQYF	TGTGCCTGGAGTCCGGGACGGCCCTCAATTTACGAGCAGTACTTC
TRBD2	TRBV11-2	TRBJ2-1	NA	CASSLGRLARYGEQFF	TGTGCCAGCAGCTTAGGACGACTAGCCCGATATGGTGAGCAGTTCTTC
NA	TRBV7-9	TRBJ2-3	NA	CASSLSPTQYF	TGTGCCAGCAGCTTATCCCCTACGCAGTATTTT
NA	TRBV6-1	TRBJ2-4	NA	CASSDIAKNIQYF	TGTGCCAGCAGTGACATAGCCAAAAACATTCAGTACTTC
NA	TRBV7-2	TRBJ2-2	NA	CASSVPPQVLVYTGELFF	TGTGCCAGCAGTGTCCCCCCTCAGGTTTTGGTGTACACCGGGGAGCTGTTTTTT
NA	TRBV5-1	TRBJ2-5	NA	CASPPPGAQETQYF	TGCGCCAGTCCCCCCCCGGGGGCCCAAGAGACCCAGTACTTC
NA	TRBV19	TRBJ1-1	once	CASSIRGGTEAFF	TGTGCCAGTAGTATCAGGGGAGGCACTGAAGCTTTCTTT
NA	TRBV4-1	TRBJ2-1	NA	CASSRLEGAGNNEQFF	TGCGCCAGCAGCCGATTGGAGGGTGCGGGGAACAATGAGCAGTTCTTC
NA	TRBV19	TRBJ1-2	NA	CASSIALNYGYTF	TGTGCCAGTAGTATCGCATTAAACTATGGCTACACCTTC
NA	TRBV4-1	TRBJ2-3	NA	CASSQDRWQGTDTQYF	TGCGCCAGCAGCCAAGATCGTTGGCAGGGTACGGATACGCAGTATTTT